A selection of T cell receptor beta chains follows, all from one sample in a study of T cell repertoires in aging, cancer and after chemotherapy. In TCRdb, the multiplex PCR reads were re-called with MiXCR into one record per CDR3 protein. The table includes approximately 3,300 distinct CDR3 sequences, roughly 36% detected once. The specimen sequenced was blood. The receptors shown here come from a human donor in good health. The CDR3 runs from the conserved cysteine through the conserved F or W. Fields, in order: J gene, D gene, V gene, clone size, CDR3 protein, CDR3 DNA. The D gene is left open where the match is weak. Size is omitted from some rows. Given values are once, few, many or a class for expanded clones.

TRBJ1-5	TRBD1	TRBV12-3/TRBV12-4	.	CASSPPGQSGNQPQHF	TGTGCCAGCTCCCCTCCGGGACAGTCGGGCAATCAGCCCCAGCATTTT
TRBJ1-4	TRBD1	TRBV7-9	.	CASNTGTGDEKLFF	TGTGCCAGCAATACCGGGACAGGAGATGAAAAACTGTTTTTT
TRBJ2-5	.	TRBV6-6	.	CASSYQDGPGTQYF	TGTGCCAGCAGTTATCAGGACGGCCCGGGGACCCAGTACTTC
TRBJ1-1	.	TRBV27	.	CASSFSPRATEAFF	TGTGCCAGCAGTTTTTCCCCGAGGGCCACTGAAGCTTTCTTT
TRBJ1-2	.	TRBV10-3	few	CAISSGGANYGYTF	TGTGCCATCAGTTCCGGGGGGGCTAACTATGGCTACACCTTC
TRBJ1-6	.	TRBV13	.	CASSLLRADGYNSPLHF	TGTGCCAGCAGCTTACTCCGGGCGGATGGATATAATTCACCCCTCCACTTT
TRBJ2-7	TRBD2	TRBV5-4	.	CASSQPSGGDYEQYF	TGTGCCAGCAGCCAACCTAGCGGGGGGGATTACGAGCAGTACTTC
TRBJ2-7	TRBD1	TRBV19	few	CASSISGTGSYEQYF	TGTGCCAGTAGTATCTCCGGGACAGGGTCCTACGAGCAGTACTTC
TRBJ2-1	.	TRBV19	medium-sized	CASSIRDGFNEQFF	TGTGCCAGTAGTATAAGGGACGGGTTCAATGAGCAGTTCTTC
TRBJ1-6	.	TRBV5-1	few	CASSEQGQDNSPLHF	TGCGCCAGCAGCGAACAGGGTCAGGATAATTCACCCCTCCACTTT
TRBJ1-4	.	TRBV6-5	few	CASSFPGLNNEKLFF	TGTGCCAGCAGCTTCCCGGGACTCAATAATGAAAAACTGTTTTTT
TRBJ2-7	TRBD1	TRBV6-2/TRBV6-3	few	CASSGTGARYEQYF	TGTGCCAGCAGTGGGACAGGGGCGAGATACGAGCAGTACTTC
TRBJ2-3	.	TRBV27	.	CASTDQGSTQYF	TGTGCCAGCACCGACCAGGGATCTACGCAGTATTTT
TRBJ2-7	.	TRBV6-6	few	CASRYWGSAAYEQYF	TGTGCCAGCAGATACTGGGGTTCGGCTGCCTACGAGCAGTACTTC
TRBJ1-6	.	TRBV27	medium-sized	CASSFRGGSPLHF	TGTGCCAGCAGTTTCCGGGGGGGATCACCCCTCCACTTT
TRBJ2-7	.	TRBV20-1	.	CSARKDNYEQYF	TGCAGTGCCCGGAAGGACAATTACGAGCAGTACTTC
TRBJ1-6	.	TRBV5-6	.	CASSLERESPLHF	TGTGCCAGCAGCTTGGAGAGGGAATCACCCCTCCACTTT
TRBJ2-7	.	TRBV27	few	CASSLSAGLSYEQYF	TGTGCCAGCAGTTTATCGGCAGGCCTTAGTTACGAGCAGTACTTC
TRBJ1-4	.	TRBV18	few	CASSPDLTSNEKLFF	TGTGCCAGCTCACCAGACCTTACCTCAAATGAAAAACTGTTTTTT
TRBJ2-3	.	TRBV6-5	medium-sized	CASREATDTQYF	TGTGCCAGCAGAGAGGCAACAGATACGCAGTATTTT
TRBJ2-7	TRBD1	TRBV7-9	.	CASSLATGIIHKQYF	TGTGCCAGCAGCTTAGCGACAGGGATAATCCACAAGCAGTACTTC
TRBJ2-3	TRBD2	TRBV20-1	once	CSARDQAGVSTDTQYF	TGCAGTGCTAGAGATCAAGCGGGGGTGAGCACAGATACGCAGTATTTT
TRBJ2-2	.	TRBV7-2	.	CASSLVALGDGNTGELFF	TGTGCCAGCAGCTTAGTGGCGTTGGGGGACGGGAACACCGGGGAGCTGTTTTTT
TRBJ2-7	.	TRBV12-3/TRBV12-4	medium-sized	CASSLGGSYEQYF	TGTGCCAGCAGTTTGGGGGGTTCCTACGAGCAGTACTTC
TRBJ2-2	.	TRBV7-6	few	CASSPFRAWGTGGELFF	TGTGCCAGCAGCCCGTTCCGGGCCTGGGGAACAGGCGGGGAGCTGTTTTTT
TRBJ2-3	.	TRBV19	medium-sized	CASKGGDTQYF	TGTGCCAGTAAGGGGGGAGATACGCAGTATTTT
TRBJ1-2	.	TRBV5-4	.	CASSSTLPPYGYTF	TGTGCCAGCAGCTCGACTCTCCCCCCCTATGGCTACACCTTC
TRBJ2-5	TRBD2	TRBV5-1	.	CASSSRLAGVETQYF	TGCGCCAGCAGCTCCCGTCTAGCGGGGGTGGAGACCCAGTACTTC
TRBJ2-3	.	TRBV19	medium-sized	CASRTSEGQSTDTQYF	TGTGCCAGTAGGACCAGTGAGGGACAAAGCACAGATACGCAGTATTTT
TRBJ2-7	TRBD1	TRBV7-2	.	CASSLLGQGPSYEQYF	TGTGCCAGCAGCCTTTTAGGACAGGGGCCCTCCTACGAGCAGTACTTC
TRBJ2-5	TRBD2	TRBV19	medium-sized	CASSVASGQETQYF	TGTGCCAGTAGTGTAGCTAGCGGACAAGAGACCCAGTACTTC
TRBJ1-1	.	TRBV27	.	CASSITRLNTEAFF	TGTGCCAGCAGTATAACCCGGTTGAACACTGAAGCTTTCTTT
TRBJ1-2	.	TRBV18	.	CASSRQKPYGYTF	TGTGCCAGCTCCCGACAGAAGCCCTATGGCTACACCTTC
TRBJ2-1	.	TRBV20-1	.	CSADRDGSSYNEQFF	TGCAGTGCCGATAGGGACGGGAGCTCCTACAATGAGCAGTTCTTC
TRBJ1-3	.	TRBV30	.	CAWSLGGAFSGNTIYF	TGTGCCTGGAGCCTCGGGGGGGCTTTCTCTGGAAACACCATATATTTT
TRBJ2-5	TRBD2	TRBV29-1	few	CSVGGLVETQYF	TGCAGCGTTGGGGGACTAGTAGAGACCCAGTACTTC
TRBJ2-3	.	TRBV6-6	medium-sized	CASSKQGRHTDTQYF	TGTGCCAGCAGTAAACAGGGTCGACACACAGATACGCAGTATTTT
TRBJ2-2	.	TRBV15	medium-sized	CATRYTGNTGELFF	TGTGCCACCAGGTATACAGGGAACACCGGGGAGCTGTTTTTT
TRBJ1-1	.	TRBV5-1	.	CASSSTTGVNTEAFF	TGCGCCAGCAGCTCCACAACAGGCGTGAACACTGAAGCTTTCTTT
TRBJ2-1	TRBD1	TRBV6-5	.	CASRGTGGNDQFF	TGTGCCAGCAGGGGGACAGGAGGGAATGATCAGTTCTTC
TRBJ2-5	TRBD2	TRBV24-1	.	CATSAPGRGREETQYF	TGTGCCACCAGTGCCCCCGGGCGGGGGAGGGAAGAGACCCAGTACTTC